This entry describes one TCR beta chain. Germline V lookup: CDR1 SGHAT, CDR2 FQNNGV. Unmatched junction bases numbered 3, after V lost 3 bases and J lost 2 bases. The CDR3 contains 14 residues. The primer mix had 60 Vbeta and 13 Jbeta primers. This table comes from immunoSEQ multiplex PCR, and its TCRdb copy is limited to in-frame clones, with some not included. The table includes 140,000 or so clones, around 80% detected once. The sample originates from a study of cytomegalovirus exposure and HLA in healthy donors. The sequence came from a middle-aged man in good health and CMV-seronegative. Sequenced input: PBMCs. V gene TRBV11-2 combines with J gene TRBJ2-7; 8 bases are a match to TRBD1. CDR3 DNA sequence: TGTGCCAGCAGCTTCGGACAGGGTCCCTACGAGCAGTACTTC. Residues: CASSFGQGPYEQYF. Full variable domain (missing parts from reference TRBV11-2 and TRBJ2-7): EAGVAQSPRYKIIEKRQSVAFWCNPISGHATLYWYQQILGQGPKLLIQFQNNGVVDDSQLPKDRFSAERLKGVDSTLKIQPAKLEDSAVYLCASSFGQGPYEQYFGPGTRLTVT.